This T cell receptor (beta chain) was sequenced during a study of cytomegalovirus exposure and HLA in healthy donors. Notes on this clone: Its antigen is undetermined.

The PCR made use of 60 Vbeta and 13 Jbeta primers. Assay used: immunoSEQ multiplex PCR; TCRdb lists only in-frame clones, some missing. The table has about 200,000 clones, around 80% seen once; the top ten hold about 0.23%. Whole-study results and caveats: Among the sequence variants, a highly shared cluster was likely an artifact of sequencing.

The CDR3 length is 13 residues. V was pared by 3 bases and J by 3 bases, with 6 bases between. The germline V gene encodes CDR1 MGHRA and CDR2 YSYEKL. The chain carries TRBV4-1 and TRBJ1-5; the D is unclear. The origin of this receptor is a girl aged 2 to 10 in good health and CMV-seronegative. Sequenced input: PBMCs. The CDR3 DNA reads as TGCGCCAGCAGCCACGTCCCCAATCAGCCCCAGCATTTT. This sequence encodes CASSHVPNQPQHF.